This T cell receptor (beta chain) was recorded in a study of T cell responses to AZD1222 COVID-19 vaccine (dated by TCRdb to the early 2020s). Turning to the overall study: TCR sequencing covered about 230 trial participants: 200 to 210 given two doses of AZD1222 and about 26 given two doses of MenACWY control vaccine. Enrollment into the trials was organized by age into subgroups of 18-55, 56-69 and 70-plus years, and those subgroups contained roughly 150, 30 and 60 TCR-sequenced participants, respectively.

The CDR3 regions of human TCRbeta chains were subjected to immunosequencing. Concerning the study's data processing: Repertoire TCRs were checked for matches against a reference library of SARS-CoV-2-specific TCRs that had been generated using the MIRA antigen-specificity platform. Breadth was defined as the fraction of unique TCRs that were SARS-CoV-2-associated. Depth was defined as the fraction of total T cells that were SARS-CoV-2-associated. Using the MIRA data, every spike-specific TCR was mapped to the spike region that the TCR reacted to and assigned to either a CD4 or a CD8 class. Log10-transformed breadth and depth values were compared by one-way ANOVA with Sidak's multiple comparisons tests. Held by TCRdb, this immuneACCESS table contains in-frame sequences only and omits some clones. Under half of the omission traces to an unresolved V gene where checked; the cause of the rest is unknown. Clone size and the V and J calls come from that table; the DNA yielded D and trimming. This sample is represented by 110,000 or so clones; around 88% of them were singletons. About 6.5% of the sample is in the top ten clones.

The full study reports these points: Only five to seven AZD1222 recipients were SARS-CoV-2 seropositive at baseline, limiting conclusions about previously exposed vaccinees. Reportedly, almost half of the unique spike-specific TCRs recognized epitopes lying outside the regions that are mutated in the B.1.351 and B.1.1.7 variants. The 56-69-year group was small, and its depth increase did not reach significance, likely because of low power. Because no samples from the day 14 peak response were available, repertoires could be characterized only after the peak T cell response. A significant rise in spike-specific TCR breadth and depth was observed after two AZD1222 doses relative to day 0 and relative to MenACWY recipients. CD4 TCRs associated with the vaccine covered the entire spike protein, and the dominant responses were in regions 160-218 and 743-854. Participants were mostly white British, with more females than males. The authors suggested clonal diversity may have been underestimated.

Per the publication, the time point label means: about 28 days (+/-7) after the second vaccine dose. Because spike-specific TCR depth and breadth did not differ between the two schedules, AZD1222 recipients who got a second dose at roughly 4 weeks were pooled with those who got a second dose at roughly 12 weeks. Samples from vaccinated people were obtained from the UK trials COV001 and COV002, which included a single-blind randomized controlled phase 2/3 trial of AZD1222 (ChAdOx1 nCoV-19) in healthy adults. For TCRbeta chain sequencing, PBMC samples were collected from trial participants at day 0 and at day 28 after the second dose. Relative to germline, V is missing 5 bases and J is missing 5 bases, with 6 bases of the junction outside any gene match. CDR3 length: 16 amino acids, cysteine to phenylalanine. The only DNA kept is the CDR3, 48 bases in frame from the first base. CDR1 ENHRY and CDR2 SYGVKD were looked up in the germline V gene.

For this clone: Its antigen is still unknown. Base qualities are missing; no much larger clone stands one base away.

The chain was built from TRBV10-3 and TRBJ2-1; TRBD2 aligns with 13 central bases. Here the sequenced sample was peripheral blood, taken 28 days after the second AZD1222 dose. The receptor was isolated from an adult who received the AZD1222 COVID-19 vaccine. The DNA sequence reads TGTGCCATCAGTCCCGGGACTAGCGGGGCGAACAATGAGCAGTTCTTC. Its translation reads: CAISPGTSGANNEQFF.